The entry below describes one TCR beta chain. Its target antigen remains unknown. Base qualities are missing; no much larger clone stands one base away. Libraries were made using RACE. The data were produced on a NextSeq 500. During library preparation, unique molecular identifiers were attached to individual cDNA molecules so that TCRs could be counted quantitatively and reproducibly. Both TCR alpha and TCR beta chains were sequenced from each blood RNA sample. In the original analysis: The median number of TCRs per sample was approximately 96,000, ranging from roughly 23,224 to 690,600. V, J and CDR3 annotation of the TCR reads was carried out using the Decombinator software suite. To make PS versus PT1 abundance plots, every sample was subsampled to the same number of TCRs (28,000). TCRs were defined as expanded if absent before sensitization and observed at least eight times at the 2-week time point. The public reads were run again by TCRdb, first through fastp at Q25 and then through MiXCR, and only productive beta chains were kept. Rows are unified per CDR3 protein, each entry keeping the most common DNA and genes. V and J calls and clone size were set by TCRdb, not the authors. The sample has hundreds of thousands of distinct CDR3 sequences on record, just under 6.5% of them singletons. Around 6% of the sample rests with the top ten.

V sheds 0 bases and J sheds 5 bases, leaving 11 bases between their ends. In the germline V gene (reference sequence), CDR1 corresponds to DFQATT and CDR2 to SNEGSKA. Including the terminal cysteine and phenylalanine, the CDR3 comprises 14 residues. Only the CDR3 part of the read is kept: 42 bases, read in frame from the first base. The sample's time point label is to be understood as: patch test 2, 6 weeks after DPC sensitization. The sample's treatment or condition label is to be understood as: therapeutic diphenylcyclopropenone sensitization with weekly scalp DPC. Blood at each patch-test visit was drawn before the patch test was applied. Eligible patients were aged 18 to 70, diagnosed with alopecia, deemed suitable for DPC therapy, and excluded if pregnant. Total RNA was extracted from unfractionated whole blood collected in Tempus Blood RNA tubes. This sample stems from a study of human T cells and chemical hapten exposure (dated by TCRdb to the early 2020s). Regarding the research as a whole: For sensitization, 2% DPC in acetone was applied to a roughly 2 cm by roughly 2 cm area of upper inner arm skin. Throughout the roughly 23-week study period, patients were also given weekly therapeutic DPC doses on the scalp. Patch testing was done on the upper back using Finn chambers containing 0.01% DPC, and results were scored after 6 days according to International Contact Dermatitis Research Group standards. The patient cohort, mostly female, included alopecia areata with under or over 50% scalp involvement, alopecia totalis and alopecia universalis. Libraries were pooled for sequencing, and per-sample TCR yields varied mainly because of small differences in library volumes within the pool. This study followed changes in the peripheral blood TCR repertoire in vivo during primary and secondary sensitization of alopecia patients to the hapten diphenylcyclopropenone (DPC). Patient blood was sampled pre-sensitization (week 0) and at 2, 6 and about 24 weeks after DPC sensitization. For TCR sequencing, blood came from approximately 29 alopecia patients at anywhere from one to four time points (pre-sensitization, 2, 6 and 24 weeks).

What the study reported, not specific to this receptor: Patch test score was positively correlated with the number of PT1 expanded TCRs, with significance at thresholds 8, 16 and 32 but not at 4. Repeated subsampling changed both the strength of the expansion versus patch-test correlation and the threshold at which that correlation became significant. Expanded TCRs formed significantly more large CDR3 similarity clusters than pre-sensitization or healthy control sets, consistent with antigen-driven responses. All patients had alopecia, a presumed autoimmune disease, so their immune response might differ from that of healthy individuals. DPC sensitization did not change how many TCRs were above 1 in 1000 frequency, and no evidence was found of alterations in global repertoire structure.

The specimen comprised whole blood, sampled in connection with sensitization to the hapten diphenylcyclopropenone (DPC). Rearrangement joined TRBV20-1 to TRBJ1-5; too little of a D gene remains to name it. This sequence originates from a woman under 30 with alopecia areata. Some clones in this sample may be carry-over from other donors' samples. The CDR3 reads as follows: CSAREEWVHQPQHF. The DNA is TGCAGTGCTAGAGAGGAATGGGTGCATCAGCCCCAGCATTTT.